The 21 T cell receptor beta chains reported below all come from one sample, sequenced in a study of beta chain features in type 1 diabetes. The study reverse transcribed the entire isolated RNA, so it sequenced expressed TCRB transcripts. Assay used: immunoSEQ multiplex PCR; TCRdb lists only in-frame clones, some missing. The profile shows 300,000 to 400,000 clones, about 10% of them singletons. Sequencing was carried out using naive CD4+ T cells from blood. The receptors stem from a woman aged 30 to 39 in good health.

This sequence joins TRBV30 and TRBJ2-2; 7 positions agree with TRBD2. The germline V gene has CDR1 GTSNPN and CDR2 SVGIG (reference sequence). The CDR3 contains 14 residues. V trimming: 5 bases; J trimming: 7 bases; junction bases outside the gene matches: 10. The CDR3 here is CAWRIGLVLGELFF. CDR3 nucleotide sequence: TGTGCCTGGCGAATCGGACTAGTTCTCGGGGAGCTGTTTTTT. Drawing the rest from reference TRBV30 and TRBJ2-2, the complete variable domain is SQTIHQWPATLVQPVGSPLSLECTVEGTSNPNLYWYRQAAGRGLQLLFYSVGIGQISSEVPQNLSASRPQDRQFILSSKKLLLSDSGFYLCAWRIGLVLGELFFGEGSRLTVL.

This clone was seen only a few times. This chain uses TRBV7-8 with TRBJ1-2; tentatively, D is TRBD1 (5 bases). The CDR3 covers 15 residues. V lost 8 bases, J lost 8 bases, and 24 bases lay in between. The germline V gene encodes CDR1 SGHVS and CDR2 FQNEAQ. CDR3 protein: CASFLGKTASGGYTF. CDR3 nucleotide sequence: TGTGCCAGCTTTCTTGGGAAGACAGCCTCGGGCGGCTACACCTTC.

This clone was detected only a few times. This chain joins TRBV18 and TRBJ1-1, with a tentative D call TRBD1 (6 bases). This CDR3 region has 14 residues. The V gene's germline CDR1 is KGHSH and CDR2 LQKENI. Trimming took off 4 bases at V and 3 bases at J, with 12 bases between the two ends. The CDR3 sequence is CASSLQGRDTEAFF. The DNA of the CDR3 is TGTGCCAGCTCACTACAGGGTCGAGACACTGAAGCTTTCTTT.

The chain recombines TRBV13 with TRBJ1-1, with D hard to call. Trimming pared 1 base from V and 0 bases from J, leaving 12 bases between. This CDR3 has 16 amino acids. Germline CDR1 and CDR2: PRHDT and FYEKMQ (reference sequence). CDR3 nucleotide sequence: TGTGCCAGCAGCTTAGTGGAGGGTTTCATGAACACTGAAGCTTTCTTT. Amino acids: CASSLVEGFMNTEAFF.

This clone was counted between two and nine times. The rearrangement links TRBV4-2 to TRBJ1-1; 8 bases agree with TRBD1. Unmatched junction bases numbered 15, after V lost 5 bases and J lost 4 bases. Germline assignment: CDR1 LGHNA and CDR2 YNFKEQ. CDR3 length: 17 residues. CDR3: CASSAGPGQGLVTEAFF. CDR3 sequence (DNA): TGTGCCAGCAGCGCAGGGCCCGGACAGGGTCTTGTCACTGAAGCTTTCTTT.

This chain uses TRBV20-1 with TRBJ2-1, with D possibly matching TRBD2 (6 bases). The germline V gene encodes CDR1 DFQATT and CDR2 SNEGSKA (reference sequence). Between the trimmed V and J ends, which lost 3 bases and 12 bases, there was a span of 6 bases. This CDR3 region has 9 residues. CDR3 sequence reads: CSARGGQFF. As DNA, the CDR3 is TGCAGTGCTAGGGGAGGGCAGTTCTTC.

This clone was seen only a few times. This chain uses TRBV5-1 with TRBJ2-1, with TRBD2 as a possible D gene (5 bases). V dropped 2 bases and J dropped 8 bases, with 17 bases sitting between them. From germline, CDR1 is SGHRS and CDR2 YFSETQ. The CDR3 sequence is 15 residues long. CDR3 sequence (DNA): TGCGCCAGCAGCTTATCGTGGGCTCCGCGGGATGAGCAGTTCTTC. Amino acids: CASSLSWAPRDEQFF.

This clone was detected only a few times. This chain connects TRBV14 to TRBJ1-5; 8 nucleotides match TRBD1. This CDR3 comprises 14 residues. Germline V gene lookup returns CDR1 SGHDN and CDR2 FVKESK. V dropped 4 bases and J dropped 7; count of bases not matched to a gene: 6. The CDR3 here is CASSPTGVRQPQHF. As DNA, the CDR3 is TGTGCCAGCAGCCCGACAGGGGTGAGGCAGCCCCAGCATTTT.

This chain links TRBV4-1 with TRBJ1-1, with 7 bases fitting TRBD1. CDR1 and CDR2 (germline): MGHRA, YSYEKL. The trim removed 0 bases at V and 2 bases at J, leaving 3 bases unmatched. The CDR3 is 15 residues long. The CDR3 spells CASSQEDRDNTEAFF. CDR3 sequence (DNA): TGCGCCAGCAGCCAAGAAGACAGGGATAACACTGAAGCTTTCTTT.

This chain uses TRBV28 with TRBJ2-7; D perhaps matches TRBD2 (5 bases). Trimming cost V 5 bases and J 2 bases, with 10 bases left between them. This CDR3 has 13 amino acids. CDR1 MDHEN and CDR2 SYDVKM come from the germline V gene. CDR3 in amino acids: CASSPDYAYEQYF. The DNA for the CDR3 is TGTGCCAGCAGTCCCGACTACGCCTACGAGCAGTACTTC.

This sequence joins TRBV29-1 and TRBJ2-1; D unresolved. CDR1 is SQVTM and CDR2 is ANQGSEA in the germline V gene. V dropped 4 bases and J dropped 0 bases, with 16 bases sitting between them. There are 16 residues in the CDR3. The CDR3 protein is CSVGTSALSSYNEQFF. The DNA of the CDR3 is TGCAGCGTTGGAACAAGCGCGTTAAGCTCCTACAATGAGCAGTTCTTC.

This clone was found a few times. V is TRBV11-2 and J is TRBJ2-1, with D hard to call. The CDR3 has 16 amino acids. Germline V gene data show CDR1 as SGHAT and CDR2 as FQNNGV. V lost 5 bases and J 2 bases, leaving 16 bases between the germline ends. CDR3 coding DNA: TGTGCCAGCAGCCCCCATAGCCAGTTCGCCTACAATGAGCAGTTCTTC. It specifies CASSPHSQFAYNEQFF.

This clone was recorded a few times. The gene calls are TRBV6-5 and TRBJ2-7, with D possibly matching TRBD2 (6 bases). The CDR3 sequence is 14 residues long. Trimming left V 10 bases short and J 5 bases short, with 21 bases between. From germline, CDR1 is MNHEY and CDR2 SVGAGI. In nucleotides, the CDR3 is TGTGCCACTGCGCTGTTTGACGGGAGTAACGAGCAGTACTTC. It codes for CATALFDGSNEQYF.

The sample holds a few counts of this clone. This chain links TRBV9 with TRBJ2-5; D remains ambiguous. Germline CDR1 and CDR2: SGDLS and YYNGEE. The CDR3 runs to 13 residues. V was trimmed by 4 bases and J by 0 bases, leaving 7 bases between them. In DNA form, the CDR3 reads TGTGCCAGCAGCCTCAGTTACCAAGAGACCCAGTACTTC. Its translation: CASSLSYQETQYF.

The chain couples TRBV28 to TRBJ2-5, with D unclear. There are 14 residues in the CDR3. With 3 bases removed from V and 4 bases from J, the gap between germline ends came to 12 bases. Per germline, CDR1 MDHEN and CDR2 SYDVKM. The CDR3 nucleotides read TGTGCCAGCAGTTTTCCAGGCTCGCGAGAGACCCAGTACTTC. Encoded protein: CASSFPGSRETQYF. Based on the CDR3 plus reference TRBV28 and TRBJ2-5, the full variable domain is DVKVTQSSRYLVKRTGEKVFLECVQDMDHENMFWYRQDPGLGLRLIYFSYDVKMKEKGDIPEGYSVSREKKERFSLILESASTNQTSMYLCASSFPGSRETQYFGPGTRLLVL.

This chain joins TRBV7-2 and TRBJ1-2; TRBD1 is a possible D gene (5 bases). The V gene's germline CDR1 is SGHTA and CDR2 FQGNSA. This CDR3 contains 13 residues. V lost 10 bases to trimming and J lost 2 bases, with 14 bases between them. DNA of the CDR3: TGTGCCACTCAGGGTGCGGGAAACTATGGCTACACCTTC. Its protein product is CATQGAGNYGYTF.

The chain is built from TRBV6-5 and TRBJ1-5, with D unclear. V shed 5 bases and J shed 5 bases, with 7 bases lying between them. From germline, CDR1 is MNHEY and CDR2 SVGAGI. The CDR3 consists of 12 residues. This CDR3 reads CASSPEDQPQHF. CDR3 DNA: TGTGCCAGCAGTCCTGAGGATCAGCCCCAGCATTTT.

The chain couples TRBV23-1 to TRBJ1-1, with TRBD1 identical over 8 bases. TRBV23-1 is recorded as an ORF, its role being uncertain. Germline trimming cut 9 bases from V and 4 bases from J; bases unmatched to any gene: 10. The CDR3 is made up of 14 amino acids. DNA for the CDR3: TGCGCCAGAAGGACAGGGAAAGGGGGCACTGAAGCTTTCTTT. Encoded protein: CARRTGKGGTEAFF.

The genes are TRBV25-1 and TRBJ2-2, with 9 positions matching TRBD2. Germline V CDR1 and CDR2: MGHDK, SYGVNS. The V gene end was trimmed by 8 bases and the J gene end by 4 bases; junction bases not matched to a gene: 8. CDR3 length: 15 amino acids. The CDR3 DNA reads TGTGCCAGCGAGGCGGGACTAGCAGGCACCGGGGAGCTGTTTTTT. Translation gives CASEAGLAGTGELFF.

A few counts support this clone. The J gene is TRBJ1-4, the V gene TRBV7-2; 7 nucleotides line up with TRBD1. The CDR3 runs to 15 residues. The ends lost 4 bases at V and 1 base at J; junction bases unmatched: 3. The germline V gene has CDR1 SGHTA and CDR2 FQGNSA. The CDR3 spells CASSSQGITNEKLFF. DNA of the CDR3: TGTGCCAGCAGCTCACAGGGGATAACTAATGAAAAACTGTTTTTT.

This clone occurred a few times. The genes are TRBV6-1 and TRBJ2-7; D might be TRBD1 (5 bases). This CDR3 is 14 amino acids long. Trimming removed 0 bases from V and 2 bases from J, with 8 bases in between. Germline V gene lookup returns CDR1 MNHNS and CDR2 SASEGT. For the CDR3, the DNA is TGTGCCAGCAGTGAAGCGCACAGGACCTACGAGCAGTACTTC. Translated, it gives CASSEAHRTYEQYF.